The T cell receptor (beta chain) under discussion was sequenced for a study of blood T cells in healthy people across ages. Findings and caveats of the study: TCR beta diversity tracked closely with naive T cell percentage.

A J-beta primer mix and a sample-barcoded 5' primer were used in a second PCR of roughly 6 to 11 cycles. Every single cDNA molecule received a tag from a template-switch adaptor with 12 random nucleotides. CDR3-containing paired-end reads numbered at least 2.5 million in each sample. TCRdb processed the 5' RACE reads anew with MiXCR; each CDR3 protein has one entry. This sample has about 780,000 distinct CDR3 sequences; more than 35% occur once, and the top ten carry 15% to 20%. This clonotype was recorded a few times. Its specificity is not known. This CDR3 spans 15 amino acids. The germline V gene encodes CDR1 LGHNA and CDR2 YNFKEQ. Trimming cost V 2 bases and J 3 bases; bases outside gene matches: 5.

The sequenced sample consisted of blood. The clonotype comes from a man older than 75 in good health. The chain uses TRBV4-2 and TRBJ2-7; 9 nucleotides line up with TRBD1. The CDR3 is CASSQNPGQGYEQYF. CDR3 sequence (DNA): TGTGCCAGCAGCCAAAACCCGGGACAGGGCTACGAGCAGTACTTC.